The 11 T cell receptor beta chains below were found in one sample sequenced in a study of cytomegalovirus exposure and HLA in healthy donors. PCR primers comprised 60 Vbeta and 13 Jbeta primers. The data were produced by immunoSEQ multiplex PCR, yet TCRdb's version contains in-frame clones alone and is incomplete. This table holds around 100,000 clones, around 61% found once. Input material: PBMCs. All receptors derive from a woman aged 45-59 years in good health and CMV-seronegative.

The rearrangement links TRBV5-1 to TRBJ2-1; maybe TRBD1 (5 bases). Per the germline V gene, CDR1 is SGHRS and CDR2 is YFSETQ. V was trimmed by 7 bases and J by 1 base, leaving 12 bases between them. The CDR3 runs 14 residues. This CDR3 is CASRQTRSYNEQFF. The CDR3 bases are TGCGCCAGCCGACAGACCAGGTCCTACAATGAGCAGTTCTTC.

The rearrangement links TRBV9 to TRBJ2-1, with TRBD2 identical over 10 bases. The V segment lost 7 bases and the J segment 6 bases; nucleotides outside the gene matches: 10. Germline V gene lookup returns CDR1 SGDLS and CDR2 YYNGEE. The CDR3 length is 15 residues. The CDR3 spells CASRPVGLATNEQFF. The CDR3 DNA reads TGTGCCAGCCGCCCGGTGGGACTAGCGACCAATGAGCAGTTCTTC.

The V call is TRBV5-4, the J call TRBJ2-5; D remains ambiguous. With 5 bases removed from V and 0 bases from J, the gap between germline ends came to 17 bases. Germline V CDR1 and CDR2: SGHNT, YYREEE (reference sequence). This CDR3 contains 16 residues. As DNA, the CDR3 is TGTGCCAGCAGTCCTAACACTGGAGCCTACCAAGAGACCCAGTACTTC. Its protein product is CASSPNTGAYQETQYF. The full variable domain, rest sourced from reference TRBV5-4 and TRBJ2-5, is ETGVTQSPTHLIKTRGQQVTLRCSSQSGHNTVSWYQQALGQGPQFIFQYYREEENGRGNFPPRFSGLQFPNYSSELNVNALELDDSALYLCASSPNTGAYQETQYFGPGTRLLVL.

The chain recombines TRBV11-2 with TRBJ2-1; TRBD2 matches 10 bases. Germline CDR1 reads SGHAT; CDR2 reads FQNNGV. J was trimmed by 7 bases and V by 5 bases; bases with no gene match: 11. This CDR3 has 16 residues. CDR3 amino acids: CASSPLSGRARNEQFF. The CDR3 coding sequence is TGTGCCAGCAGCCCCCTCAGCGGGAGGGCCAGGAATGAGCAGTTCTTC.

The chain employs TRBV7-9 and TRBJ2-7, with 8 bases fitting TRBD1. The germline CDR1 and CDR2 sequences are SEHNR and FQNEAQ (reference sequence). This CDR3 region has 16 residues. V dropped 1 base and J dropped 4; count of bases not matched to a gene: 9. The CDR3 reads CASSLDQGTGAYEQYF. CDR3 DNA sequence: TGTGCCAGCAGCTTAGACCAAGGGACAGGAGCGTACGAGCAGTACTTC. Based on the CDR3 plus reference TRBV7-9 and TRBJ2-7, the full variable domain is DTGVSQNPRHKITKRGQNVTFRCDPISEHNRLYWYRQTLGQGPEFLTYFQNEAQLEKSRLLSDRFSAERPKGSFSTLEIQRTEQGDSAMYLCASSLDQGTGAYEQYFGPGTRLTVT.

J is TRBJ1-4 and V is TRBV28, with D possibly TRBD1 on 5 matching bases. Germline CDR1 MDHEN, CDR2 SYDVKM. The CDR3 has 15 amino acids. Between the trimmed V and J ends, which lost 5 bases and 0 bases, there was a span of 10 bases. The CDR3 DNA follows: TGTGCCAGCAGTAAGGCGGGGGCAACTAATGAAAAACTGTTTTTT. This translates into CASSKAGATNEKLFF.

This clone was observed a single time. The chain is built from TRBV2 and TRBJ2-3; D is uncertain. Germline CDR1 SNHLY, CDR2 FYNNEI. The length of the CDR3 is 12 residues. Trimming shortened V by 7 bases and J by 2 bases, and 7 bases separated the two germline ends. DNA of the CDR3: TGTGCCAGCACCGAGGCCACAGATACGCAGTATTTT. Translated, it gives CASTEATDTQYF.

This chain joins TRBV7-2 and TRBJ2-7, with D maybe TRBD1 (6 bases). Trimming stripped 4 bases from V and 0 bases from J, with 13 bases between. Germline V CDR1 and CDR2: SGHTA, FQGNSA. The CDR3 sequence is 15 residues long. The CDR3 DNA follows: TGTGCCAGCAGCTCCTCAGGGGCCAGCTCCTACGAGCAGTACTTC. It codes for CASSSSGASSYEQYF.

The CDR3 DNA is TGTGCCAGCACTCACGGGATTAATGAGCAGTTCTTC. This codes for CASTHGINEQFF. The chain is built from TRBV6-6 and TRBJ2-1, with D maybe TRBD2 (5 bases). The ends were cut back, 7 bases at V and 7 bases at J, with 11 bases in the middle. Germline V gene lookup returns CDR1 MNHNY and CDR2 SVGAGI (reference sequence). The CDR3 contains 12 residues.

To note about this clone: Relative to the germline gene, one junction end is altered; a read error may explain this. Other DNA sequences within the sample encode an identical CDR3. The chain carries TRBV27 and TRBJ2-6, with D tentatively TRBD1 (6 bases). Germline V CDR1 and CDR2: MNHEY, SMNVEV (reference sequence). The CDR3 spans 18 residues. CDR3 bases: TGTGCCAGCAGTTTAAGGGGGATAACTAACTCTGGGGCTAACGTCCTGACTTTC. Protein sequence: CASSLRGITNSGANVLTF.

This clone has just one count. This chain uses TRBV5-1 with TRBJ2-3; no reliable D call. CDR1 and CDR2 (germline): SGHRS, YFSETQ. The CDR3 consists of 13 residues. The ends were cut back, 0 bases at V and 5 bases at J, with 7 bases in the middle. This CDR3 is CASSLANRDTQYF. The CDR3 DNA reads as TGCGCCAGCAGCTTGGCCAACAGAGATACGCAGTATTTT.